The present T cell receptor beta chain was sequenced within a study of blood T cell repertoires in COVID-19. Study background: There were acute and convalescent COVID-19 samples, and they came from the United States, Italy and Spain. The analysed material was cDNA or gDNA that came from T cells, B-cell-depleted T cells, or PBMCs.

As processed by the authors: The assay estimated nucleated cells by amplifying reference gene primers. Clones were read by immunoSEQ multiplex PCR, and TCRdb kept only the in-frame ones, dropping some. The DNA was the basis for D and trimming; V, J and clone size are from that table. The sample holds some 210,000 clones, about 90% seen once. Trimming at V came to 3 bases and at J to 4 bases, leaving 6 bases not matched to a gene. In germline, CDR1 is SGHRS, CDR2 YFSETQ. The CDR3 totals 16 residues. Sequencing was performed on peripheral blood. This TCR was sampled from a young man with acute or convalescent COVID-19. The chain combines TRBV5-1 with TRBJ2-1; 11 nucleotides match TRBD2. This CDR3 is CASSSAASGGYNEQFF. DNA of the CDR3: TGCGCCAGCAGCTCGGCAGCTAGCGGGGGGTACAATGAGCAGTTCTTC.